Below, one T cell receptor (beta chain) is given with its context. It has no known antigen specificity. For this receptor, the gene names and germline sequences are taken from the mouse. The read halts 1 residue ahead of the CDR3 end, with the missing end drawn from the germline J gene. The sample's time point label is to be understood as: mouse harvest day 14 after allogeneic transplant. Mouse grafts consisting of 10^7 T-cell-depleted bone marrow cells combined with 10^6 splenic CD5+ T cells were administered by tail vein injection. Mouse GVHD was modeled in a major MHC-mismatch B6 (H2b) into BALB/c (H2d) model, with tissues profiled at day 7 or 14. On day 7 or 14 post-transplant, mouse tissues and retro-orbital blood were harvested with separate sterile tools for each animal, and livers were flushed before harvest. Before genomic DNA isolation with the DNeasy Blood & Tissue Kit, mouse tissues were minced with razor blades in buffered saline.

This entry is derived from a study of tissue T cells after allogeneic stem cell transplantation (dated by TCRdb to 2022 to 2024). Broadly, across the study: TCR beta repertoires were profiled across many tissues obtained from research autopsies of patients with and without GVHD, as well as in mouse models of GVHD. The human arm was a prospective observational study without blinding or randomization. Results and caveats for the whole study, not just this receptor: The patient cohort was small and clinically heterogeneous, and sampling depth was acknowledged as a limitation. The study did not determine which tissue TCRs were alloreactive or antigen-specific, and some clones might have been persisting host cells. Few T cell clones were found to be shared across patients, but shared repertoire signatures across patients were revealed in a tissue-specific fashion by motif-based clustering. Within patients, how anatomically similar the tissues were was a key factor in shaping TCR repertoire composition, regardless of disease or transplant status. In both patients and mice, T cells from blood and spleen picked up only a limited part of the TCR repertoire that was detected in tissues.

V sheds 1 base and J sheds 0 bases, leaving 4 bases between their ends. The germline V gene (reference sequence) specifies KGHPV as CDR1 and FQNQEV as CDR2. Reading from cysteine to phenylalanine, the CDR3 counts 14 amino acids. The CDR3 was read in part: 39 bases, with the frame set at base 1. The library was made by the immunoSEQ multiplex PCR assay. TCRbeta CDR3 sequencing was performed at survey depth by Adaptive Biotechnologies, and CDR3 sequences, V/J genes, productive frequency and template counts were reported. Amplification of TCR beta CDR3 regions started from genomic DNA instead of RNA. On the authors' methods: Jensen-Shannon divergence served to quantify pairwise repertoire overlap between tissues, with 0 meaning identical and 1 meaning complete divergence. Tissues were clustered by single-linkage agglomerative hierarchical clustering of pairwise JSD values, and the clustering results were displayed as dendrograms. GLIPH2 was run on all patient samples with simulation_depth 1000, kmer_min_depth 3 and cdr3_length_cutoff 8, and groups with more than two unique CDR3s were retained. A standardized tissue-overlap score was generated by extrapolating Jaccard GLIPH-group overlap across patients to a standard repertoire size of 1000 clones. Linear mixed-effect models, with tissue as a fixed effect and individual as a random effect, were used to test how diversity related to clinical or experimental variables. This immuneACCESS table, as held by TCRdb, lists in-frame sequences with V and J called but not all clones. Of the missing ones, under half trace to an unresolved V gene in checked studies; the others have no known cause. V and J calls and clone size are those listed in that table; D and trimming were worked out from the DNA. Within this sample are about 2,000 clones, with under 50% of them counted one time only. The ten largest make up about a quarter of the sample.

This clonotype was sampled from a female BALB/c mouse given C57BL/6 T cells with graft-versus-host disease after an allogeneic hematopoietic cell transplant. Material: lymph node tissue. The V and J segments used are TRBV26 and TRBJ1-3, with no D gene named confidently. CDR3 reads: CASSLYSSGNTLYF. The part of the CDR3 DNA that was read is TGTGCCAGCAGTCTGTACAGTTCTGGAAATACGCTCTAT.